This T cell receptor (beta chain) originates from a study of cytomegalovirus exposure and HLA in healthy donors. Looking at the study overall: An early data release held 70 million to 90 million unique TCRs from HLA-typed donors.

Notes on this clone: Its antigen is unknown.

From germline, CDR1 is SGDLS and CDR2 YYNGEE. V was trimmed by 2 bases and J by 5 bases, leaving 12 bases between them. The CDR3 sequence is 14 residues long. Study-level points and caveats: It was reported in a later analysis that an Asian-associated ancestry cluster showed fewer N-insertions than the roughly 670-donor mean. The study recorded over 150 TCR beta chains that were cytomegalovirus-associated.

This PCR relied on a set of 60 Vbeta primers and 13 Jbeta primers. Here immunoSEQ multiplex PCR was the method, and the copy in TCRdb shows in-frame clones only, minus some. The sample yields some 120,000 clones, 75% seen once. Source material: PBMCs. The origin of this receptor is a middle-aged woman in good health and CMV-seropositive. The rearrangement joins TRBV9 to TRBJ2-3; maybe TRBD2 (6 bases). The CDR3 region has the DNA TGTGCCAGCAGCGTCCTCTTGGGAGGAGATACGCAGTATTTT. Translation: CASSVLLGGDTQYF.